These 15 T cell receptor beta chains were sequenced from one sample in a study of OX40 agonist ivuxolimab in advanced cancers. Receptor amplification or capture employed the immunoSEQ multiplex PCR assay. TCRdb carries this immuneACCESS record with in-frame sequences only. Its versions omit some clonotypes, under half of them owing to an unresolved V gene in the studies checked, with the rest unexplained. This sample has about 27,000 clones in its table, and around 81% of those were observed once. Roughly 32% of the sample is taken by the ten largest. The sequences come from CD4+ or CD8+ T cells sorted from blood, collected in a trial of the OX40 agonist ivuxolimab. The receptor source for this set is an adult with an advanced solid tumor such as melanoma, head and neck, liver or kidney cancer.

A single count supports this clone. The gene calls are TRBV9 and TRBJ1-1; TRBD1 is a possible D gene (5 bases). The V end was cut by 2 bases, the J end by 2 bases, with 10 bases between. Germline CDR1 SGDLS, CDR2 YYNGEE. The CDR3 is 14 amino acids. The CDR3 region is CASSVKDTNTEAFF. DNA of the CDR3: TGTGCCAGCAGCGTTAAGGACACAAACACTGAAGCTTTCTTT.

The V call is TRBV7-2, the J call TRBJ2-3, with 14 positions matching TRBD2. Germline V gene lookup returns CDR1 SGHTA and CDR2 FQGNSA. Unmatched junction bases numbered 2, after V lost 5 bases and J lost 4 bases. The CDR3 covers 15 residues. The CDR3 DNA sequence: TGTGCCAGCAGCGCGACTAGCGGGAGGGCAGATACGCAGTATTTT. Protein: CASSATSGRADTQYF.

The chain recombines TRBV19 with TRBJ1-4; D perhaps matches TRBD1 (6 bases). V lost 1 base and J lost 4, with 10 bases in between. Germline-derived CDR1 and CDR2 are LNHDA and SQIVND (reference sequence). The CDR3 is made up of 15 amino acids. The DNA of the CDR3 is TGTGCCAGTAGTATAGTCGCAGGGGTTAATGAAAAACTGTTTTTT. It yields the protein CASSIVAGVNEKLFF. The full variable domain, rest sourced from reference TRBV19 and TRBJ1-4, is DGGITQSPKYLFRKEGQNVTLSCEQNLNHDAMYWYRQDPGQGLRLIYYSQIVNDFQKGDIAEGYSVSREKKESFPLTVTSAQKNPTAFYLCASSIVAGVNEKLFFGSGTQLSVL.

V gene TRBV11-3 combines with J gene TRBJ2-7; D perhaps matches TRBD1 (5 bases). This CDR3 has 13 residues. Germline V gene data show CDR1 as SGHNT and CDR2 as YENEEA. Trimming left V 5 bases short and J 3 bases short, with 11 bases between. DNA of the CDR3: TGTGCCAGCAGCCAACAAGGGGTCTACGAGCAGTACTTC. Translation gives CASSQQGVYEQYF.

The V call is TRBV6-1, the J call TRBJ1-5; no firm D call. CDR3 length equals 14 residues. The V end lost 2 bases, the J end lost 2 bases, and 7 bases lay between the germline ends. Germline CDR1 and CDR2: MNHNS and SASEGT. DNA of the CDR3: TGTGCCAGCAGTGAATTTGGTGGCAATCAGCCCCAGCATTTT. The encoded protein is CASSEFGGNQPQHF.

This clone showed up just once. The chain carries TRBV28 and TRBJ2-5; no reliable D call. Germline V gene lookup returns CDR1 MDHEN and CDR2 SYDVKM. Trimming removed 3 bases from V and 5 bases from J, with 10 bases in between. The CDR3 consists of 13 residues. CDR3 bases: TGTGCCAGCAGTTTGGTGGAATGGGAGACCCAGTACTTC. Translated, it gives CASSLVEWETQYF.

This clone was counted a few times. V and J are TRBV29-1 and TRBJ2-7; a weak D match, TRBD1 (6 bases). The V end was cut by 4 bases, the J end by 0 bases, with 10 bases between. CDR1 is SQVTM, CDR2 ANQGSEA, per germline. The CDR3 consists of 13 residues. The CDR3, as DNA: TGCAGCGTTGTCCGGGACAACTCCTACGAGCAGTACTTC. Translating it yields CSVVRDNSYEQYF.

The gene calls are TRBV7-9 and TRBJ2-5, with 12 bases identical to TRBD1. The CDR3 is 15 residues long. The germline V gene has CDR1 SEHNR and CDR2 FQNEAQ (reference sequence). J lost 4 bases, V lost 5 bases, and 5 bases had no gene match. The CDR3 DNA follows: TGTGCCAGCAGCCAAGGGACAGGGGGCTTAGAGACCCAGTACTTC. Translating gives CASSQGTGGLETQYF. Supplemented by reference TRBV7-9 and TRBJ2-5, the full variable domain reads DTGVSQNPRHKITKRGQNVTFRCDPISEHNRLYWYRQTLGQGPEFLTYFQNEAQLEKSRLLSDRFSAERPKGSFSTLEIQRTEQGDSAMYLCASSQGTGGLETQYFGPGTRLLVL.

This clone occurred once. The chain couples TRBV6-5 to TRBJ2-3; the D gene is possibly TRBD2 (5 bases). V was clipped by 0 bases and J by 4 bases, with 14 bases between them. Germline CDR1 MNHEY, CDR2 SVGAGI. The CDR3 runs to 16 residues. The CDR3 DNA reads as TGTGCCAGCAGTTACTCGACGGCAGTGGGAGCAGATACGCAGTATTTT. It encodes CASSYSTAVGADTQYF.

V usage is TRBV2 and J usage is TRBJ2-2; 11 bases are shared with TRBD2. This CDR3 has 18 residues. CDR1 and CDR2 (germline): SNHLY, FYNNEI. The trim removed 6 bases at V and 4 bases at J, leaving 13 bases unmatched. The CDR3 loop is CASSYNLAGGGGTGELFF. Here the CDR3 DNA reads TGTGCCAGCAGCTACAACCTAGCGGGGGGTGGTGGCACCGGGGAGCTGTTTTTT.

This clone ranks as medium-sized. The chain couples TRBV7-4 to TRBJ2-3; 10 bases agree with TRBD2. The V and J ends lost 4 bases and 6 bases, in that order; junction bases with no gene match: 7. From germline, CDR1 is SGHVT and CDR2 SQSDAQ. CDR3 size: 15 residues. The DNA for the CDR3 is TGTGCCAGCAGCTCCGTTCCTAGCGGGGGTGATACGCAGTATTTT. Its protein product is CASSSVPSGGDTQYF.

The V call is TRBV7-9, the J call TRBJ2-7; perhaps TRBD1 as D (5 bases). CDR3 length: 12 residues. In germline, CDR1 is SEHNR, CDR2 FQNEAQ (reference sequence). V shed 2 bases and J shed 5 bases, with 7 bases lying between them. CDR3 sequence reads: CASSLIGDEQYF. The DNA for the CDR3 is TGTGCCAGCAGCTTAATAGGGGACGAGCAGTACTTC.

This clone came up once. J is TRBJ2-2 and V is TRBV23-1; D may be TRBD1 (5 bases). TRBV23-1 carries the ORF label, with uncertain function. The ends were cut back, 5 bases at V and 4 bases at J, with 17 bases in the middle. The CDR3 length is 16 residues. CDR3 region: CASSRQGDTGTGELFF. CDR3 nucleotide sequence: TGCGCCAGCAGTAGGCAGGGTGATACAGGCACCGGGGAGCTGTTTTTT.

As for this clone: Additional DNA sequences in this sample encode the identical CDR3. J is TRBJ1-1 and V is TRBV9; D is ambiguous. V was pared by 4 bases and J by 0 bases, with 7 bases between. The CDR3 is 13 residues long. CDR1 is SGDLS, CDR2 YYNGEE, per germline. For the CDR3, the DNA is TGTGCCAGCAGCTTAGATGTGAACACTGAAGCTTTCTTT. Its translation is CASSLDVNTEAFF.

This chain joins TRBV9 and TRBJ1-2; D might be TRBD1 (6 bases). The V and J ends lost 4 bases and 3 bases respectively, with 25 bases between them. Germline CDR1 is SGDLS and CDR2 is YYNGEE. The CDR3 loop spans 18 amino acids. CDR3 residues: CASSHNRPGQKSYYGYTF. The CDR3 nucleotides are TGTGCCAGCAGCCATAACCGGCCGGGACAAAAATCATACTATGGCTACACCTTC.